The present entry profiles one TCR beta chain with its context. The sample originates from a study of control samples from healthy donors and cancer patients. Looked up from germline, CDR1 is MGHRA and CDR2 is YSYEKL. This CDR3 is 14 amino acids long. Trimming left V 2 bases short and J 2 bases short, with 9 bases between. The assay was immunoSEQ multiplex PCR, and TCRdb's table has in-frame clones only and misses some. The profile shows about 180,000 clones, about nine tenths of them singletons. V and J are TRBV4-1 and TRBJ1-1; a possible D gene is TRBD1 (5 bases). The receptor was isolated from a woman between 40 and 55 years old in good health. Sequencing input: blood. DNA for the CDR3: TGCGCCAGCAGCCAATACAGGTTAAACACTGAAGCTTTCTTT. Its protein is CASSQYRLNTEAFF.